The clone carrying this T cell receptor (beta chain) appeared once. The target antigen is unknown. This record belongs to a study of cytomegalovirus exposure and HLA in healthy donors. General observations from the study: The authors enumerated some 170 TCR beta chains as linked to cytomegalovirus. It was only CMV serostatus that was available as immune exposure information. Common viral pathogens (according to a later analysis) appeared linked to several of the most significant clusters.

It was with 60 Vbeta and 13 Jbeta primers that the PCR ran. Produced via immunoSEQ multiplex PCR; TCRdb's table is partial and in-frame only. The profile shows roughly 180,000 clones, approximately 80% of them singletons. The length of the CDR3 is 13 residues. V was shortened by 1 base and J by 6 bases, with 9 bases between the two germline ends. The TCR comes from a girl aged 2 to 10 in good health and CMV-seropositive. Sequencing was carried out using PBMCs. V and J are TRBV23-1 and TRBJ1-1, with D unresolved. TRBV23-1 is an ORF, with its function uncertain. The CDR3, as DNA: TGCGCCAGCAGTCAATACCGGAGCCCTGAAGCTTTCTTT. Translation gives CASSQYRSPEAFF.